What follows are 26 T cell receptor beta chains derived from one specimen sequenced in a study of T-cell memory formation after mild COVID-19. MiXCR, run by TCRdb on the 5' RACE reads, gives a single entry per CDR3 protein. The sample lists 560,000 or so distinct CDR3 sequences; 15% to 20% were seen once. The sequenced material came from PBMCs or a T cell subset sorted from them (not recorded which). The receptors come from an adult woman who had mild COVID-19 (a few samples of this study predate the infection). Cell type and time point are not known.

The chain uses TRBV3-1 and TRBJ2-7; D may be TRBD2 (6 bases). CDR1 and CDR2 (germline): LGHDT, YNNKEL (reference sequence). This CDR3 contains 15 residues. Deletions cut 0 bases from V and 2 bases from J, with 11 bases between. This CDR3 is CASSQEEGAAYEQYF. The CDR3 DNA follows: TGTGCCAGCAGCCAAGAGGAGGGTGCCGCCTACGAGCAGTACTTC.

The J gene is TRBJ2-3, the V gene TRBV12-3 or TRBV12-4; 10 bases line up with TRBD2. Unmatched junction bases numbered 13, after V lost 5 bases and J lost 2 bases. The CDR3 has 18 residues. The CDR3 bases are TGTGCCAGCAGTGCCGACGGGGTAGCGGGGGGCCTCACAGATACGCAGTATTTT. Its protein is CASSADGVAGGLTDTQYF.

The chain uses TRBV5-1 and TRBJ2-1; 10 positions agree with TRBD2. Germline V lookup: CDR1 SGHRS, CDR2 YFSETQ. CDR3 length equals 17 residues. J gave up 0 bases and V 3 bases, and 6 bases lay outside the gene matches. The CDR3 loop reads CASSSATSGLSYNEQFF. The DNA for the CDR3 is TGCGCCAGCAGCTCCGCGACTAGCGGGCTCTCCTACAATGAGCAGTTCTTC.

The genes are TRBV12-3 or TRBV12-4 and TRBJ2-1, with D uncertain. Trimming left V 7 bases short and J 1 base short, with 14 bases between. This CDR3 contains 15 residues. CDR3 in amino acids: CASNHRRVSYNEQFF. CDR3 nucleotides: TGTGCCAGCAACCATAGGCGAGTATCCTACAATGAGCAGTTCTTC.

In DNA, the CDR3 is TGTGCCAGCAGCCTCGTTGGAGACAGGGTTCACGAGCAGTACTTC. This gives the protein CASSLVGDRVHEQYF. V usage is TRBV7-2 and J usage is TRBJ2-7, with 7 nucleotides matching TRBD1. This CDR3 has 15 amino acids. Germline CDR1 SGHTA, CDR2 FQGNSA. V was pared by 5 bases and J by 5 bases, with 12 bases of the junction left unmatched.

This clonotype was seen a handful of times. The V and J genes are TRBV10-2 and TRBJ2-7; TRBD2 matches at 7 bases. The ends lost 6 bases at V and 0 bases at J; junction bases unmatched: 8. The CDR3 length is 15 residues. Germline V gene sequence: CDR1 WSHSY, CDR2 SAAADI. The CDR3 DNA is TGCGCCAGCAGGGTAGCGGGCCGTAGCTCCTACGAGCAGTACTTC. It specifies CASRVAGRSSYEQYF.

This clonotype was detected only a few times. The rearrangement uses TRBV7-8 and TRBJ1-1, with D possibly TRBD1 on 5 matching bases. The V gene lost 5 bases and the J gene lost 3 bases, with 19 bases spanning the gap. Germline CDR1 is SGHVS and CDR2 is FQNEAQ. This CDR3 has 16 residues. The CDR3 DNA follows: TGTGCCAGCAGCCCGGGGGTGGCAGGGAAGCACACTGAAGCTTTCTTT. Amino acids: CASSPGVAGKHTEAFF.

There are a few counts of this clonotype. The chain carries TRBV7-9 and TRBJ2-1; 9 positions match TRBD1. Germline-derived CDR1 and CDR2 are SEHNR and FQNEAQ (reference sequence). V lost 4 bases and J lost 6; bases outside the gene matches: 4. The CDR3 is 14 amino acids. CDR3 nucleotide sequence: TGTGCCAGCAGCTCCGACAGGGGGGCCAATGAGCAGTTCTTC. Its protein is CASSSDRGANEQFF.

CDR3 in DNA: TGTGCCAGCAGCTTAGGTGGAGGGCGAGCCAAAAACATTCAGTACTTC. Translating gives CASSLGGGRAKNIQYF. V is TRBV7-9 and J is TRBJ2-4, with TRBD2 as a possible D gene (6 bases). This CDR3 has 16 amino acids. V lost 1 base and J lost 0, with 10 bases in between. Germline V gene sequence: CDR1 SEHNR, CDR2 FQNEAQ (reference sequence).

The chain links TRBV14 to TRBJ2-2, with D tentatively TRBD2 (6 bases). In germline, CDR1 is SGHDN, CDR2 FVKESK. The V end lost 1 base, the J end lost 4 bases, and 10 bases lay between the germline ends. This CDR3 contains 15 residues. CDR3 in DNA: TGTGCCAGCAGCCAAGGACTAGGGGTCACCGGGGAGCTGTTTTTT. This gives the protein CASSQGLGVTGELFF.

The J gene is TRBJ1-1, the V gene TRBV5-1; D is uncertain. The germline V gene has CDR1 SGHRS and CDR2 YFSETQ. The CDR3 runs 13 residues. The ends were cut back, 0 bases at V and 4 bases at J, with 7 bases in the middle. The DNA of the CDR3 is TGCGCCAGCAGCTTGGAGTTTTCCACTGAAGCTTTCTTT. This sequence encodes CASSLEFSTEAFF.

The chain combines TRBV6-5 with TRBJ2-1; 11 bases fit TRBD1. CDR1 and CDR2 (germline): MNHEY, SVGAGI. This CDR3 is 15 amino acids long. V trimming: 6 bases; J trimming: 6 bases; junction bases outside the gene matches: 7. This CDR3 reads CASRTGQGAGNEQFF. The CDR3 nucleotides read TGTGCCAGCAGAACCGGACAGGGGGCAGGCAATGAGCAGTTCTTC.

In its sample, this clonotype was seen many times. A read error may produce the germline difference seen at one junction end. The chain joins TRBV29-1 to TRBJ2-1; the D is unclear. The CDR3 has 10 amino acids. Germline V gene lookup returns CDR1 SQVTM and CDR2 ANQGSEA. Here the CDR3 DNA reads TGCAGCGTTGATACGGGCCAAACCGACTTC. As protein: CSVDTGQTDF.

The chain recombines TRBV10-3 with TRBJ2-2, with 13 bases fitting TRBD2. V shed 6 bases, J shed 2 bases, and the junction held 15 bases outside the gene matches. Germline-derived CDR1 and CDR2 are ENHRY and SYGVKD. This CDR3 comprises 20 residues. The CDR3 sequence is CAISAGAGTSGILNTGELFF. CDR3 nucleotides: TGTGCCATCAGCGCCGGGGCCGGGACTAGCGGGATTTTAAACACCGGGGAGCTGTTTTTT.

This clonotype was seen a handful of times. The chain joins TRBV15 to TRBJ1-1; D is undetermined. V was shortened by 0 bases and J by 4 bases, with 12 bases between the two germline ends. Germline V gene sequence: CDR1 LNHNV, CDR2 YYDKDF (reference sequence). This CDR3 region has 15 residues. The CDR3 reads CATSRDGQEGTEAFF. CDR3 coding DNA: TGTGCCACCAGCAGAGATGGGCAGGAGGGCACTGAAGCTTTCTTT.

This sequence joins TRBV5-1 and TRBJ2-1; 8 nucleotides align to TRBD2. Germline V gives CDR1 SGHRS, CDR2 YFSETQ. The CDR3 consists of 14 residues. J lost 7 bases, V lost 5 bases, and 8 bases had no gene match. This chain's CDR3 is CASRKGLEVNEQFF. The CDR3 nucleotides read TGCGCCAGCAGGAAGGGACTAGAGGTAAATGAGCAGTTCTTC.

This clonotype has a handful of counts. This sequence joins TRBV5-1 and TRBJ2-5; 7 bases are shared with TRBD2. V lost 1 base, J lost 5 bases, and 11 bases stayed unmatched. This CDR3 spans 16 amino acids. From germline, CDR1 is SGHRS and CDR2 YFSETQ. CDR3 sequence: CASSLTGGIMAETQYF. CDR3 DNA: TGCGCCAGCAGCTTGACGGGGGGAATTATGGCGGAGACCCAGTACTTC.

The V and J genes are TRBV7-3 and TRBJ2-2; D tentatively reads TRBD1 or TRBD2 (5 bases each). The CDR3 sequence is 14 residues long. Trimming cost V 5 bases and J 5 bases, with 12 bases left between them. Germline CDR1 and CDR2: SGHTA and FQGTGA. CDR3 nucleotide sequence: TGTGCCAGCAGCCCCTTTGGGGGAACCGGGGAGCTGTTTTTT. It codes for CASSPFGGTGELFF.

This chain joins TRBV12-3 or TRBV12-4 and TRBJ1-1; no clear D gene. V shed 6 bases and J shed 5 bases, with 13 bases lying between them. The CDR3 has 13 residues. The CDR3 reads CASSLFPLTEAFF. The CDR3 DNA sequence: TGTGCCAGCAGCCTCTTTCCCCTGACTGAAGCTTTCTTT.

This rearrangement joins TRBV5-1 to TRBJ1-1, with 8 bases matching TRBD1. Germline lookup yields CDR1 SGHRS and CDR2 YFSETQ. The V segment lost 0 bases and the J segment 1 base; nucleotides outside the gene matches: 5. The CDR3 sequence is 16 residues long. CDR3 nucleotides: TGCGCCAGCAGCTTGGAGACAGGGGCCAGGAACACTGAAGCTTTCTTT. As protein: CASSLETGARNTEAFF.

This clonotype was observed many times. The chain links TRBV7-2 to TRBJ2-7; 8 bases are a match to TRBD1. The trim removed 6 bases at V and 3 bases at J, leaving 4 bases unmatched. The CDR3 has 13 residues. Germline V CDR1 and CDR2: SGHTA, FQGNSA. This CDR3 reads CASSLTGDYEQYF. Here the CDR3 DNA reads TGTGCCAGCAGTCTGACAGGGGACTACGAGCAGTACTTC.

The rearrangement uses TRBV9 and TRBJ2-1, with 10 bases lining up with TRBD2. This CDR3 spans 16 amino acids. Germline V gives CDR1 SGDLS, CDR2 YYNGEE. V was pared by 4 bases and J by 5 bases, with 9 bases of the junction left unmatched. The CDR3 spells CASSYYLAGVNNEQFF. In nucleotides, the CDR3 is TGTGCCAGCAGCTATTACCTAGCGGGAGTCAACAATGAGCAGTTCTTC.

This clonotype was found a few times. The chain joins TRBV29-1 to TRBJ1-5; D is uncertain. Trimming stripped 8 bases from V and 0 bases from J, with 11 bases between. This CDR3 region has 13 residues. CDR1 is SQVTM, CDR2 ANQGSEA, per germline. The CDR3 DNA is TGCAGCTTTCGGGCAGCTAGCAATCAGCCCCAGCATTTT. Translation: CSFRAASNQPQHF.

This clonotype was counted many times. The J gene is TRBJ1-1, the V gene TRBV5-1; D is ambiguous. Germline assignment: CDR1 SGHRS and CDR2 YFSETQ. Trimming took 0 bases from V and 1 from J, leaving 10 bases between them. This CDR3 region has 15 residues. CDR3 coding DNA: TGCGCCAGCAGCTTGGCACGAGTGGCGAACACTGAAGCTTTCTTT. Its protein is CASSLARVANTEAFF.

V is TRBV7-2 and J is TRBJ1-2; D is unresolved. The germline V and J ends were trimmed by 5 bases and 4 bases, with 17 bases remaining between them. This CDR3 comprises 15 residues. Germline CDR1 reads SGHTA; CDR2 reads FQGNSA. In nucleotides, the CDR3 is TGTGCCAGCAGCCCAGGAGGGAAGTCTGGCTATGGCTACACCTTC. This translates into CASSPGGKSGYGYTF.

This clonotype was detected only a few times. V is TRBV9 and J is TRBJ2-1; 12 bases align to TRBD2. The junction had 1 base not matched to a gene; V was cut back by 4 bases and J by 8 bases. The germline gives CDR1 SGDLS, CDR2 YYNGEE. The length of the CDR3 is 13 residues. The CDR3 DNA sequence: TGTGCCAGCAGCCTAGCGGGAGGGCATGAGCAGTTCTTC. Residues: CASSLAGGHEQFF.